Below are 28 T cell receptor beta chains sequenced from a single sample in a study of cytomegalovirus exposure and HLA in healthy donors. PCR employed 60 Vbeta and 13 Jbeta primers. Libraries were prepared by immunoSEQ multiplex PCR; TCRdb keeps only in-frame clonotypes and omits some of them. This sample contains some 96,000 clones. Sample: PBMCs. The receptors here all came from a woman under 40 in good health and CMV-seronegative.

V is TRBV6-4 and J is TRBJ1-4, with unresolved D. V lost 0 bases and J lost 8, with 16 bases in between. The CDR3 length is 16 residues. The germline CDR1 and CDR2 sequences are MRHNA and SNTAGT. DNA of the CDR3: TGTGCCAGCAGTGACTCGACGGGCTCAGGCGGGGAAAAACTGTTTTTT. Translation gives CASSDSTGSGGEKLFF.

The chain has TRBV7-6 and TRBJ2-1, with TRBD2 identical over 7 bases. After removal of 2 bases from V and 8 bases from J, the junction contained 9 bases not matched to a gene. The CDR3 length is 15 residues. Per the germline V gene, CDR1 is SGHVS and CDR2 is FNYEAQ. CDR3 region: CASSLRGEGFDEQFF. CDR3 sequence (DNA): TGTGCCAGCAGCTTACGGGGGGAGGGGTTCGATGAGCAGTTCTTC.

The chain recombines TRBV7-8 with TRBJ1-4; perhaps TRBD1 as D (6 bases). From germline, CDR1 is SGHVS and CDR2 FQNEAQ. The V end was cut by 10 bases, the J end by 0 bases, with 12 bases between. The CDR3 runs 14 residues. The CDR3 region has the DNA TGTGCCACCAAACAGGGCCCAACTAATGAAAAACTGTTTTTT. Residues: CATKQGPTNEKLFF.

This chain joins TRBV14 and TRBJ2-7; 7 bases match TRBD1. Germline V gene sequence: CDR1 SGHDN, CDR2 FVKESK. The CDR3 totals 14 residues. The trim removed 6 bases at V and 4 bases at J, leaving 9 bases unmatched. CDR3 loop: CASRAGTESYEQYF. DNA for the CDR3: TGTGCCAGCAGAGCCGGGACAGAAAGTTACGAGCAGTACTTC.

The V gene is TRBV27, the J gene TRBJ2-7, with 7 bases matching TRBD2. The CDR3 contains 14 residues. CDR1 is MNHEY and CDR2 is SMNVEV in the germline V gene (reference sequence). The V and J ends lost 0 bases and 1 base, in that order; junction bases with no gene match: 0. CDR3 amino acids: CASSLSGRSYEQYF. The CDR3, as DNA: TGTGCCAGCAGTTTATCCGGGAGGTCCTACGAGCAGTACTTC.

The J gene is TRBJ1-2, the V gene TRBV27, with 8 nucleotides matching TRBD1. The junction had 7 bases not matched to a gene; V was cut back by 8 bases and J by 5 bases. The CDR3 extends over 13 amino acids. The germline CDR1 and CDR2 sequences are MNHEY and SMNVEV (reference sequence). The CDR3 protein is CASAETGDYGYTF. The DNA of the CDR3 is TGTGCCAGCGCCGAGACAGGGGATTATGGCTACACCTTC.

The V call is TRBV5-6, the J call TRBJ2-5, with D tentatively TRBD1 (7 bases). Gene TRBJ2-7 matches the end of the DNA better, so the J call may be wrong. The CDR3 loop spans 17 amino acids. CDR1 and CDR2 from the germline V gene are SGHDT and YYEEEE. For the CDR3, the DNA is TGTGCCAGCAGCGGGGGGAAACTTTACAGGGGATCCTACGAGCAGTACTTC. It codes for CASSGGKLYRGSYEQYF.

The rearrangement joins TRBV7-3 to TRBJ2-2; tentatively, D is TRBD1 (5 bases). The germline V gene has CDR1 SGHTA and CDR2 FQGTGA. CDR3 length: 15 residues. Between the trimmed V and J ends, which lost 5 bases and 0 bases, there was a span of 10 bases. The CDR3 loop is CASSMRQTNTGELFF. CDR3 DNA sequence: TGTGCCAGCAGCATGCGACAGACGAACACCGGGGAGCTGTTTTTT.

The gene calls are TRBV28 and TRBJ2-6; possibly TRBD1 for D (5 bases). The length of the CDR3 is 18 residues. Trimming shortened V by 5 bases and J by 1 base, and 18 bases separated the two germline ends. In germline, CDR1 is MDHEN, CDR2 SYDVKM. As DNA, the CDR3 is TGTGCCAGCAGTATCGACAGAGGCCCTTTTTCTGGGGCCAACGTCCTGACTTTC. Its protein is CASSIDRGPFSGANVLTF.

The V call is TRBV28, the J call TRBJ2-7; 9 nucleotides line up with TRBD1. The trim removed 4 bases at V and 5 bases at J, leaving 3 bases unmatched. This CDR3 has 13 residues. Germline lookup yields CDR1 MDHEN and CDR2 SYDVKM. CDR3 sequence reads: CASSSRTGDEQYF. In nucleotides, the CDR3 is TGTGCCAGCAGTTCAAGGACAGGGGACGAGCAGTACTTC.

This chain uses TRBV9 with TRBJ2-2; no definite D call. V lost 4 bases to trimming and J lost 6 bases, with 7 bases between them. The CDR3 has 12 amino acids. Germline lookup yields CDR1 SGDLS and CDR2 YYNGEE. The CDR3 sequence: CASSSTAGELFF. The CDR3 nucleotides read TGTGCCAGCAGCTCTACCGCCGGGGAGCTGTTTTTT.

The chain employs TRBV28 and TRBJ1-6; D remains unclear. CDR1 MDHEN and CDR2 SYDVKM come from the germline V gene. V was trimmed by 5 bases and J by 5 bases, leaving 7 bases between them. The CDR3 runs 13 residues. CDR3 loop: CASSRRNNSPLHF. As DNA, the CDR3 is TGTGCCAGCAGTAGGCGGAATAATTCACCCCTCCACTTT.

The J gene is TRBJ2-7, the V gene TRBV5-1; 9 bases agree with TRBD2. The trim removed 2 bases at V and 0 bases at J, leaving 15 bases unmatched. The CDR3 runs 19 residues. From germline, CDR1 is SGHRS and CDR2 YFSETQ. The CDR3 is CASSFLGGPSGTGSYEQYF. The CDR3 DNA follows: TGCGCCAGCAGCTTTCTCGGGGGGCCTAGCGGGACGGGCTCCTACGAGCAGTACTTC.

The rearrangement joins TRBV11-2 to TRBJ2-2; possible D gene TRBD2, 6 bases. Trimming removed 4 bases at V and 7 bases at J, with 16 bases between. CDR1 and CDR2 (germline): SGHAT, FQNNGV. This CDR3 has 15 amino acids. CDR3 residues: CASSSPGGAGGELFF. CDR3 sequence (DNA): TGTGCCAGCAGCTCCCCGGGCGGGGCGGGCGGGGAGCTGTTTTTT.

V and J are TRBV11-2 and TRBJ2-3; 7 nucleotides match TRBD1. The CDR3 loop spans 19 amino acids. CDR1 is SGHAT and CDR2 is FQNNGV in the germline V gene. Germline trimming cut 4 bases from V and 0 bases from J; bases unmatched to any gene: 16. The CDR3 region is CASSSVTGRSGRSTDTQYF. The CDR3 DNA follows: TGTGCCAGCAGCTCCGTGACAGGGCGGAGCGGCCGTAGCACAGATACGCAGTATTTT.

V is TRBV28 and J is TRBJ2-1; D not certain. The CDR3 sequence is 12 residues long. The germline V and J ends were trimmed by 3 bases and 2 bases, with 2 bases remaining between them. Germline CDR1 reads MDHEN; CDR2 reads SYDVKM. The CDR3 nucleotides are TGTGCCAGCAGTTTTACCTACAATGAGCAGTTCTTC. This translates into CASSFTYNEQFF. The full variable domain, in which reference TRBV28 and TRBJ2-1 provide the parts outside the CDR3, is DVKVTQSSRYLVKRTGEKVFLECVQDMDHENMFWYRQDPGLGLRLIYFSYDVKMKEKGDIPEGYSVSREKKERFSLILESASTNQTSMYLCASSFTYNEQFFGPGTRLTVL.

This chain joins TRBV13 and TRBJ2-1; 14 bases align to TRBD2. V trimming: 4 bases; J trimming: 6 bases; junction bases outside the gene matches: 8. CDR1 is PRHDT, CDR2 FYEKMQ, per germline (reference sequence). The CDR3 runs to 17 residues. CDR3 sequence: CASSSGLAGVVFNEQFF. The CDR3 bases are TGTGCCAGCAGCTCGGGACTAGCGGGAGTGGTTTTCAATGAGCAGTTCTTC.

The chain recombines TRBV4-1 with TRBJ1-4; D might be TRBD1 (6 bases). Germline CDR1 is MGHRA and CDR2 is YSYEKL. CDR3 length: 15 residues. V was shortened by 4 bases and J by 11 bases, with 20 bases between the two germline ends. The CDR3 here is CASSLRTVDPLKLFF. CDR3 sequence (DNA): TGCGCCAGCAGCCTACGGACAGTCGATCCTCTCAAACTGTTTTTT.

The rearrangement links TRBV5-1 to TRBJ2-2; 8 bases agree with TRBD2. Germline CDR1 reads SGHRS; CDR2 reads YFSETQ. The CDR3 loop spans 18 amino acids. Losses at the gene ends were 0 bases for V and 1 base for J; bases not matched to a gene: 8. CDR3 in amino acids: CASSLETRLAGNTGELFF. The CDR3, as DNA: TGCGCCAGCAGCTTGGAAACGAGGCTAGCGGGGAACACCGGGGAGCTGTTTTTT.

This rearrangement joins TRBV6-1 to TRBJ2-7; 13 bases are a match to TRBD2. Trimming removed 4 bases from V and 5 bases from J; junction bases left unmatched: 5. The CDR3 consists of 15 residues. Per germline, CDR1 MNHNS and CDR2 SASEGT. CDR3 residues: CASSVLAGGADEQYF. In DNA, the CDR3 is TGTGCCAGCAGTGTACTAGCGGGAGGGGCTGACGAGCAGTACTTC.

The V gene is TRBV10-3, the J gene TRBJ1-5; D gene unclear. Trimming stripped 2 bases from V and 3 bases from J, with 8 bases between. Germline values: CDR1 ENHRY, CDR2 SYGVKD. The CDR3 contains 14 residues. The CDR3 here is CAISEVNSNQPQHF. DNA of the CDR3: TGTGCCATCAGTGAGGTCAACTCCAATCAGCCCCAGCATTTT.

J is TRBJ2-2 and V is TRBV7-3; D is unresolved. The CDR3 extends over 13 amino acids. Trimming took 1 base from V and 7 from J, leaving 7 bases between them. Germline V gene sequence: CDR1 SGHTA, CDR2 FQGTGA. The CDR3 nucleotides are TGTGCCAGCAGCTTAAATTTCGGCGGGGAGCTGTTTTTT. Protein: CASSLNFGGELFF.

For this clone: This sample also contains other DNA sequences that code for the same CDR3. CDR3 sequence reads: CASSPPQGYEQYF. DNA for the CDR3: TGTGCCAGCTCACCACCCCAGGGCTACGAGCAGTACTTC. The chain is built from TRBV18 and TRBJ2-7, with D possibly TRBD1 on 5 matching bases. The CDR3 length is 13 residues. Trimming left V 0 bases short and J 3 bases short, with 6 bases between. Germline V CDR1 and CDR2: KGHSH, LQKENI.

The gene calls are TRBV2 and TRBJ2-5; 9 bases map to TRBD2. The germline gives CDR1 SNHLY, CDR2 FYNNEI. This CDR3 is 16 amino acids long. With 2 bases clipped from V and 2 bases from J, the junction kept 6 bases outside the gene matches. The CDR3 loop is CASSESSGLAQETQYF. CDR3 coding DNA: TGTGCCAGCAGTGAAAGTTCGGGACTAGCTCAAGAGACCCAGTACTTC.

V and J are TRBV5-4 and TRBJ2-7, with TRBD2 matching 7 bases. V dropped 5 bases and J dropped 1; count of bases not matched to a gene: 9. The CDR3 is 15 residues long. CDR1 is SGHNT, CDR2 YYREEE, per germline (reference sequence). DNA for the CDR3: TGTGCCAGCAGGGAGTGGGGAGGGCCTTCCTACGAGCAGTACTTC. Translated: CASREWGGPSYEQYF.

V usage is TRBV6-1 and J usage is TRBJ1-5; D is undetermined. V was clipped by 9 bases and J by 1 base, with 13 bases between them. This CDR3 has 14 residues. Germline V lookup: CDR1 MNHNS, CDR2 SASEGT. The CDR3 DNA follows: TGTGCCAGTTCCGCGGGAAGGAGCAATCAGCCCCAGCATTTT. As protein: CASSAGRSNQPQHF.

The chain uses TRBV6-4 and TRBJ2-5, with unresolved D. V dropped 3 bases and J dropped 3 bases, with 8 bases sitting between them. CDR3 length: 13 amino acids. Germline V gene data show CDR1 as MRHNA and CDR2 as SNTAGT. CDR3 sequence: CASSEREEETQYF. CDR3 DNA sequence: TGTGCCAGCAGTGAAAGAGAGGAAGAGACCCAGTACTTC.

The chain combines TRBV5-5 with TRBJ2-2; 10 bases line up with TRBD1. Germline values: CDR1 SGHKS, CDR2 YYEKEE (reference sequence). Unmatched junction bases numbered 6, after V lost 4 bases and J lost 3 bases. The CDR3 is 16 amino acids. CDR3 region: CASSPWGTGDTGELFF. Here the CDR3 DNA reads TGTGCCAGCAGCCCCTGGGGGACAGGGGACACCGGGGAGCTGTTTTTT. The complete variable domain, with remaining parts taken from reference TRBV5-5 and TRBJ2-2, reads DAGVTQSPTHLIKTRGQQVTLRCSPISGHKSVSWYQQVLGQGPQFIFQYYEKEERGRGNFPDRFSARQFPNYSSELNVNALLLGDSALYLCASSPWGTGDTGELFFGEGSRLTVL.